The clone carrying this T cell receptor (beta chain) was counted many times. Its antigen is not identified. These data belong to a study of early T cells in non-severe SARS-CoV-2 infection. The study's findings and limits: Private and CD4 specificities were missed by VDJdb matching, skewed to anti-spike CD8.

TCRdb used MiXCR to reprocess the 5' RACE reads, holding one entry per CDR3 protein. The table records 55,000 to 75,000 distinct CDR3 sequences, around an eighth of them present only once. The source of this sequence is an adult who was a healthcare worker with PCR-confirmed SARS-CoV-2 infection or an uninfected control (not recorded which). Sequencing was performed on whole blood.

As DNA, the CDR3 is TGTGCCAGCAAATTACAAGGAAACACCATATATTTT. It yields the protein CASKLQGNTIYF. V is TRBV28 and J is TRBJ1-3; D is unresolved. The CDR3 is 12 residues long. Germline CDR1 and CDR2: MDHEN and SYDVKM. V lost 7 bases and J lost 4, with 8 bases in between.